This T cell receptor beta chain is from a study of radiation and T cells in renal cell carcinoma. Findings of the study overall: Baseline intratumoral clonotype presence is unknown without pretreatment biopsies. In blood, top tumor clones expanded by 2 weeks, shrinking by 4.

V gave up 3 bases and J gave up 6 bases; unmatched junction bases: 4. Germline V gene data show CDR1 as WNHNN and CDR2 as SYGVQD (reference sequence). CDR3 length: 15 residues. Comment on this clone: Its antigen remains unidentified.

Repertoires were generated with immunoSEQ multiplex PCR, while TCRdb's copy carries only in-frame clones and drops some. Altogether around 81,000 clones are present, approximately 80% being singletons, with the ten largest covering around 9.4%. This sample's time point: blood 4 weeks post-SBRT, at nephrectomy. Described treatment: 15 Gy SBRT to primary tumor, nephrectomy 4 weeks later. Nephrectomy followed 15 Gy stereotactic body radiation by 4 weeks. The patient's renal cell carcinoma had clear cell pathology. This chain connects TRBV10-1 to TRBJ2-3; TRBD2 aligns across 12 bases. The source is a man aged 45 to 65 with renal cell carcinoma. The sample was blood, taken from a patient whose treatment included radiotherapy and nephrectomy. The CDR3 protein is CASSEDLAGGDTQYF. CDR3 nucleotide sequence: TGCGCCAGCAGTGAAGACCTAGCGGGAGGGGATACGCAGTATTTT.